Listed below are T cell receptor beta chains from one sample, sequenced in a study of Graves' ophthalmopathy and Graves' hyperthyroidism. MiXCR, run by TCRdb on the multiplex PCR reads, gives a single entry per CDR3 protein. The data contain 680,000 or so distinct CDR3 sequences, around a fifth of them seen just once; the ten biggest clones take up approximately 7%. Sequenced material: peripheral blood. Receptors were obtained from a woman aged 18-30 years with stable Graves' hyperthyroidism. Some clones in this sample may be carry-over from other donors' samples. Both conserved end residues are part of each CDR3. Fields, in order: CDR3 length, clone size, V gene, J gene, D gene, CDR3 DNA, CDR3 protein. A D gene is named only where the DNA matches it firmly. For some rows the clone size is stated as once, few or many, or as a class when expanded; others skip it.

16	few	TRBV20-1	TRBJ2-6	.	TGCAGTGCTAGAGATCTCCGGGGGTCCGGGGCCAACGTCCTGACTTTC	CSARDLRGSGANVLTF
17	.	TRBV7-6	TRBJ2-5	TRBD2	TGTGCCAGCAGCTCTATAGCGGGGGGGCCTGTTACAGAGACCCAGTACTTC	CASSSIAGGPVTETQYF
14	.	TRBV12-3/TRBV12-4	TRBJ2-7	.	TGTGCCAGCAGGGGACACGGGAGCTCCTACGAGCAGTACTTC	CASRGHGSSYEQYF
13	many	TRBV5-5	TRBJ2-5	.	TGTGCCAGCAGGTTGCTGGCAGAAGAGACCCAGTACTTC	CASRLLAEETQYF
16	few	TRBV5-1	TRBJ1-3	TRBD1	TGCGCCAGCAGCTTGGGAGACAGGGGGCCTGGAAACACCATATATTTT	CASSLGDRGPGNTIYF
14	many	TRBV6-2/TRBV6-3	TRBJ2-2	TRBD2	TGTGCCAGCACCTTAGGGAGGGTTATCGGGGAGCTGTTTTTT	CASTLGRVIGELFF
14	many	TRBV6-1	TRBJ1-1	TRBD1	TGTGCCAGCAGTGGGGACAGTGCGAACACTGAAGCTTTCTTT	CASSGDSANTEAFF
17	.	TRBV10-3	TRBJ2-5	TRBD2	TGTGCCATCAGCCGACCCACCGGCGGGGGGGCTGGGGAGACCCAGTACTTC	CAISRPTGGGAGETQYF
14	.	TRBV19	TRBJ1-5	.	TGTGCCAGTAAAAAGGCCGAGGTCTATCGGGCCCAGCATTTT	CASKKAEVYRAQHF
14	.	TRBV7-9	TRBJ2-7	.	TGTGCCAGCAGCGCCCCGGACGGCTCCTACGAGCAGTACTTC	CASSAPDGSYEQYF
14	.	TRBV3-1	TRBJ2-7	TRBD2	TGTGCCAGCAGGCTTAGCGGGAGGTTAGACGAGCAGTACTTC	CASRLSGRLDEQYF
12	.	TRBV29-1	TRBJ2-7	TRBD1	TGCAGCGCCGGGGACAGGGCGCGGGAGCAGTACTTC	CSAGDRAREQYF
14	many	TRBV3-1	TRBJ1-2	TRBD1	TGTGCCAGCAGCCAAAGGACAGGGGAGGATGGCTACACCTTC	CASSQRTGEDGYTF
15	many	TRBV7-9	TRBJ1-1	TRBD1	TGTGCCAGCAGCCACACAGACAGGGTGAACACTGAAGCTTTCTTT	CASSHTDRVNTEAFF
16	.	TRBV5-1	TRBJ1-1	.	TGCGCCAGCAGCGTTCTTGGTTGGTCGGGGAACTCTGAAGCTTTCTTT	CASSVLGWSGNSEAFF
14	.	TRBV20-1	TRBJ2-7	.	TGCAGTGCAGGTGACGGACATCTGACCTACGAGCAGTACTTC	CSAGDGHLTYEQYF
13	many	TRBV12-3/TRBV12-4	TRBJ2-7	.	TGTGCCAGCAGTTTAGCGGCGACCTCGGAGCAGTACTTC	CASSLAATSEQYF
17	many	TRBV27	TRBJ1-2	TRBD1	TGTGCCAGCAGTCCACGCGACTTCGGACAGGGCGACTATGGCTACACCTTC	CASSPRDFGQGDYGYTF
12	few	TRBV28	TRBJ1-1	.	TGTGCCAGCAGTTTAAGTTCGGGTGAAGCTTTCTTT	CASSLSSGEAFF
12	.	TRBV9	TRBJ1-2	.	TGTGCCAGCAGTTACCTGATGAGAGGCTACACCTTC	CASSYLMRGYTF
13	few	TRBV27	TRBJ2-2	.	TGTGCCAGCAGTTTAATTAGCGGCGGGGAGCTGTTTTTT	CASSLISGGELFF
15	many	TRBV10-2	TRBJ2-5	.	TGCGCCAGCAGCCTTCTGGGGGGGCACGGAGAGACCCAGTACTTC	CASSLLGGHGETQYF
13	.	TRBV18	TRBJ1-2	.	TGTGCCAGCTCGAGGACAGCTAACTATGGCTGCACCTTC	CASSRTANYGCTF
14	many	TRBV7-2	TRBJ2-7	TRBD1	TGTGCCAGCAGCCCCGGGACAGGGGTCTACGAGCAGTACTTC	CASSPGTGVYEQYF
16	.	TRBV28	TRBJ2-5	.	TGTGCCAGCAGTTTAGACCTGACCCCCAAGGGAGAGACCCAGTACTTC	CASSLDLTPKGETQYF
14	many	TRBV28	TRBJ2-7	.	TGTGCCAGCACCTCCCGGGTTGAGAGCCACGAGCAGTACTTC	CASTSRVESHEQYF